Here is one T cell receptor (beta chain) with its context. This sample is drawn from a study of blood T cell repertoires in COVID-19. This CDR3 has 15 amino acids. The germline V gene has CDR1 SGHTA and CDR2 FQGNSA. V lost 2 bases and J 3 bases, leaving 11 bases between the germline ends. In the study's own analysis: Counts of nucleated cells, estimated from reference gene primer amplification, were obtained. Generated by immunoSEQ multiplex PCR, the TCRdb table keeps only in-frame clones and is missing some. Clone size and V and J calls were adopted from that table, with D and trimming inferred from the DNA. The sample contains roughly 220,000 clones, roughly 76% of which appear only once.

Sequences were obtained from peripheral blood. The chain uses TRBV7-2 and TRBJ2-1; D may be TRBD2 (5 bases). The receptor was derived from a woman aged 80 or older with COVID-19, enrolled during active disease. As DNA, the CDR3 is TGTGCCAGCAGCTTACGCCGGGGAGACTACAATGAGCAGTTCTTC. Translation gives CASSLRRGDYNEQFF. The complete variable domain, with remaining parts taken from reference TRBV7-2 and TRBJ2-1, reads GAGVSQSPSNKVTEKGKDVELRCDPISGHTALYWYRQSLGQGLEFLIYFQGNSAPDKSGLPSDRFSAERTGGSVSTLTIQRTQQEDSAVYLCASSLRRGDYNEQFFGPGTRLTVL.